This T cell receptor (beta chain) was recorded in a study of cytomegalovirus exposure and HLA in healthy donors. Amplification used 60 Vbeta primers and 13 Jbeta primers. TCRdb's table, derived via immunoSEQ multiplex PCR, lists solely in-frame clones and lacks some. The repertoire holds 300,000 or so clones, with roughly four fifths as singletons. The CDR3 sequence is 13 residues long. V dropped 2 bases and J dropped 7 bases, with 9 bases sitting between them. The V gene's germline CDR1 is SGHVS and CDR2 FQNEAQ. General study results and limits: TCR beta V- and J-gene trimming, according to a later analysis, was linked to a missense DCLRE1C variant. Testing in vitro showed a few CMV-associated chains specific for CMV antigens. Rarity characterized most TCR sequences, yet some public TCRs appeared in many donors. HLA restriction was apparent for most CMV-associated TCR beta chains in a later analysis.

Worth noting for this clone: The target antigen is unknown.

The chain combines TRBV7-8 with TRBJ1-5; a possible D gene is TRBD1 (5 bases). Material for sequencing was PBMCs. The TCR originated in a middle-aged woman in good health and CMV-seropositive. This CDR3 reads CASSLRGKQPQHF. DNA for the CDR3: TGTGCCAGCAGCTTACGGGGGAAACAGCCCCAGCATTTT.